This T cell receptor (beta chain) was profiled in a study of blood T cells in healthy people across ages. This clonotype was detected many times. This CDR3 has 16 amino acids. With V trimmed by 1 base and J by 1 base, 6 bases remained unmatched. In germline, CDR1 is SGHDT, CDR2 YYEEEE. The use of a sample-barcoded 5' primer and a J-beta primer mix characterized a second PCR of about 7 to 12 cycles. One entry per CDR3 protein results from TCRdb running MiXCR on the 5' RACE reads. There are about 640,000 distinct CDR3 sequences in the sample; about 28% occur only once, and approximately 14% lies in the top ten.

Sequencing used blood. The chain couples TRBV5-6 to TRBJ2-7; 9 bases are shared with TRBD2. The origin of this receptor is a woman over 75 in good health. The CDR3 region is CASSLTAGGLSYEQYF. In DNA, the CDR3 is TGTGCCAGCAGCTTGACAGCGGGGGGACTATCCTACGAGCAGTACTTC.